The 3 T cell receptor beta chains in this list originate from one sample, sequenced in a study of blood T cell repertoires in COVID-19. Here immunoSEQ multiplex PCR was the method, and the copy in TCRdb shows in-frame clones only, minus some. The sample lists 35,000 to 50,000 clones, 75% to 90% seen once, with around 4.6% in the top ten. Sequencing was done on a sample of peripheral blood. The source is a man between 60 and 75 years old with acute or convalescent COVID-19.

The V call is TRBV3-1 (or the pseudogene TRBV3-2), the J call TRBJ2-3; TRBD2 is a possible D gene (5 bases). There are 13 residues in the CDR3. Germline CDR1 and CDR2: LGHDT and YNNKEL (reference sequence). Trimming took off 3 bases at V and 8 bases at J, with 12 bases between the two ends. The CDR3 region has the DNA TGTGCCAGCAGCCACAGGACGGCGGGTACGCAGTATTTT. This gives the protein CASSHRTAGTQYF.

This clone occurred a few times. This chain connects TRBV11-2 to TRBJ2-7, with D maybe TRBD1 (6 bases). The CDR3 is 19 residues long. CDR1 and CDR2 from the germline V gene are SGHAT and FQNNGV. Trimming removed 1 base from V and 2 bases from J, with 24 bases in between. The CDR3 here is CASSLALRKGREGAYEQYF. The CDR3 DNA sequence: TGTGCCAGCAGCTTAGCCCTTAGGAAGGGACGAGAGGGGGCCTACGAGCAGTACTTC.

This chain's CDR3 is CASSPGVNSPLHF. The DNA for the CDR3 is TGTGCCAGCTCGCCAGGGGTTAATTCACCCCTCCACTTT. The J gene is TRBJ1-6, the V gene TRBV2; TRBD1 is a possible D gene (6 bases). This CDR3 has 13 amino acids. CDR1 and CDR2 (germline): SNHLY, FYNNEI. V lost 8 bases to trimming and J lost 6 bases, with 11 bases between them.